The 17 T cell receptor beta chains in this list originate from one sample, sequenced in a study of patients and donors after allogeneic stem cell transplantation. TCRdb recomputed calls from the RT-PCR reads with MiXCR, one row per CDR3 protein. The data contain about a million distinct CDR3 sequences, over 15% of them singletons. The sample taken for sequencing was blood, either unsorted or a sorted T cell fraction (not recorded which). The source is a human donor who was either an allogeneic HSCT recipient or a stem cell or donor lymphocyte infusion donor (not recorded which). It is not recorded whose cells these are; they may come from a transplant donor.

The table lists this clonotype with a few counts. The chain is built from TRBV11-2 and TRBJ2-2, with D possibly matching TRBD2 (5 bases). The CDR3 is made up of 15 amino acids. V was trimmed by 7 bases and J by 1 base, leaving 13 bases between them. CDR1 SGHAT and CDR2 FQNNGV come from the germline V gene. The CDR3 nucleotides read TGTGCCAGCAACCCCCTTCGGGAGAACACCGGGGAGCTGTTTTTT. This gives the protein CASNPLRENTGELFF.

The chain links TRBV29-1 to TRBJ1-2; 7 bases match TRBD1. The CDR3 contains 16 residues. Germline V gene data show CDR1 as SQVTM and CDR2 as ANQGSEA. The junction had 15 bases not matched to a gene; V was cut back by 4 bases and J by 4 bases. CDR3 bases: TGCAGCGTTGTAGGCGGGACAGAGGACCCCTTCTATGGCTACACCTTC. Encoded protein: CSVVGGTEDPFYGYTF.

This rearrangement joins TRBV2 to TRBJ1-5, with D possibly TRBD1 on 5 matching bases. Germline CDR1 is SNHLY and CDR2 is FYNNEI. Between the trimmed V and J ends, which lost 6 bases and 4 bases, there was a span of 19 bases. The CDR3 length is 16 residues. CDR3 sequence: CASSPGRDGRNQPQHF. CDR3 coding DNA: TGTGCCAGCAGCCCTGGGCGGGACGGTAGAAATCAGCCCCAGCATTTT.

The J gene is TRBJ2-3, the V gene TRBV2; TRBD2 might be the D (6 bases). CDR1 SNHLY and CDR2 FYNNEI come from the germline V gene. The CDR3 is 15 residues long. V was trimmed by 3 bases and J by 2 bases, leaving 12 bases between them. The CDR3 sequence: CASSDGRDHTDTQYF. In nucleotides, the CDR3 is TGTGCCAGCAGTGACGGGCGGGACCACACAGATACGCAGTATTTT.

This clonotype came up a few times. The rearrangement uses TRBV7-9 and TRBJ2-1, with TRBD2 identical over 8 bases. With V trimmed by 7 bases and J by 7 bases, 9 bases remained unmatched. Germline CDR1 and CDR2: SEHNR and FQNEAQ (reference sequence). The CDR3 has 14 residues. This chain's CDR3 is CASTQASGSNEQFF. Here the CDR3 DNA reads TGTGCCAGCACCCAAGCCAGCGGGAGTAATGAGCAGTTCTTC.

The chain's CDR3 is CSARLAGARETQYF. DNA of the CDR3: TGCAGTGCTAGACTAGCGGGAGCCAGGGAGACCCAGTACTTC. J is TRBJ2-5 and V is TRBV20-1; 10 nucleotides line up with TRBD2. The CDR3 length is 14 residues. Germline V lookup: CDR1 DFQATT, CDR2 SNEGSKA (reference sequence). V lost 2 bases and J lost 5; bases outside the gene matches: 5.

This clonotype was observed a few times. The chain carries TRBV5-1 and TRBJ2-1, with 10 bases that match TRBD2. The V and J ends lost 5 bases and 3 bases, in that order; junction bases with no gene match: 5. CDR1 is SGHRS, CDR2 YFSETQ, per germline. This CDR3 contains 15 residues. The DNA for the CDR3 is TGCGCCAGCAGTCCTAGCGGGGGAAACTACAATGAGCAGTTCTTC. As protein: CASSPSGGNYNEQFF.

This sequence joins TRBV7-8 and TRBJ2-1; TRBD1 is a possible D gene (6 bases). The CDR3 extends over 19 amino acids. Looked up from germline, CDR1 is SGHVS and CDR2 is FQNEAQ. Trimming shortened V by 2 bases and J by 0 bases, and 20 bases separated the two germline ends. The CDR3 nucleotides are TGTGCCAGCAGCTTAACTTCAATTGGGGACAAAAGCTCCTACAATGAGCAGTTCTTC. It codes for CASSLTSIGDKSSYNEQFF. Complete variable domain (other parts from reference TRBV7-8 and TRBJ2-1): GAGVSQSPRYKVAKRGQDVALRCDPISGHVSLFWYQQALGQGPEFLTYFQNEAQLDKSGLPSDRFFAERPEGSVSTLKIQRTQQEDSAVYLCASSLTSIGDKSSYNEQFFGPGTRLTVL.

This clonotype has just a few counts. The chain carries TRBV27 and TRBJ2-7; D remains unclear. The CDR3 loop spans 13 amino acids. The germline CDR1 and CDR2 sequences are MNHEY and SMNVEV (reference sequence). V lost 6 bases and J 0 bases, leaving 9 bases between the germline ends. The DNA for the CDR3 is TGTGCCAGCAGCCGGACCTACTCCTACGAGCAGTACTTC. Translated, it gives CASSRTYSYEQYF.

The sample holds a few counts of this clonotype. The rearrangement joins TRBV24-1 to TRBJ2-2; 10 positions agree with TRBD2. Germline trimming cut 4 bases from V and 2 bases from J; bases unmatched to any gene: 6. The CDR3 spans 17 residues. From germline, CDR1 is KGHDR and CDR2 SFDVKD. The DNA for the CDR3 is TGTGCCACCAGTGACTATACTAGCGGGGAAAACACCGGGGAGCTGTTTTTT. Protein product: CATSDYTSGENTGELFF.

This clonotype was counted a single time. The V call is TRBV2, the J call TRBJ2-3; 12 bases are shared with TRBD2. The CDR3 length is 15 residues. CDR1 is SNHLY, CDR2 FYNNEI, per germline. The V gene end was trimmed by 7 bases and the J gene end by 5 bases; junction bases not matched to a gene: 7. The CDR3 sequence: CASTLRLAGVDTQYF. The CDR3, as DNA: TGTGCCAGCACCCTAAGACTAGCGGGAGTAGATACGCAGTATTTT.

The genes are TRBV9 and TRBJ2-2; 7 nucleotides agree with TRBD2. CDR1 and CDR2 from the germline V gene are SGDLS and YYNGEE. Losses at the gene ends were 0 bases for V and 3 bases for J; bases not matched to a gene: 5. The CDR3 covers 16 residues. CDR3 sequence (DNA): TGTGCCAGCAGCGTAGCTCTCACTAGCGACACCGGGGAGCTGTTTTTT. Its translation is CASSVALTSDTGELFF.

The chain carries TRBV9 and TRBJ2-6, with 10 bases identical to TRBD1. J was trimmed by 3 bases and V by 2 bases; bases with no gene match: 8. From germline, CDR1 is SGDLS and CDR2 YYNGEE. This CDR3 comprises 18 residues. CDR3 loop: CASSVSGTGEVGANVLTF. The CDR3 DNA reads TGTGCCAGCAGCGTTTCCGGGACAGGGGAGGTTGGGGCCAACGTCCTGACTTTC.

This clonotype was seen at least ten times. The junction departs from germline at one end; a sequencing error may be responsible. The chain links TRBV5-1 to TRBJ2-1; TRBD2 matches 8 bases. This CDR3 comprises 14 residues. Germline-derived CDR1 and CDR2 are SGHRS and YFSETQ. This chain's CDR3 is CASSFGGGYNEQFF. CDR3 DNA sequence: TGTGCCAGCAGCTTCGGGGGGGGATACAATGAGCAGTTCTTC.

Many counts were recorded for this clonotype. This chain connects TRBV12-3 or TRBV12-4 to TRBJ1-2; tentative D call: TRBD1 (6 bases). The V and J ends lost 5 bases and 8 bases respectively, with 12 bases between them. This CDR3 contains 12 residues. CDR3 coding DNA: TGTGCCAGCAGTCCACAGGGTCGGGGCTACACCTTC. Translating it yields CASSPQGRGYTF.

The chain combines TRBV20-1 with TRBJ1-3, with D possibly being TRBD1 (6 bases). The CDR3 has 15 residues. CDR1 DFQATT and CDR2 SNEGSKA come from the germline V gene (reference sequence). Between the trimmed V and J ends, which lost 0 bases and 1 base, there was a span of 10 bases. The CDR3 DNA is TGCAGTGCTAGAGATCGCACAGGGTCTGGAAACACCATATATTTT. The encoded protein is CSARDRTGSGNTIYF.

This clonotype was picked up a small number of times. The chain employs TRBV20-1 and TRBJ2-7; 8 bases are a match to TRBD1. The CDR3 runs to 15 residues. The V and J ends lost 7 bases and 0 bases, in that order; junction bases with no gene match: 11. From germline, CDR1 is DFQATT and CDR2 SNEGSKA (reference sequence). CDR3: CSVKTTGGYSYEQYF. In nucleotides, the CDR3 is TGCAGTGTCAAGACCACAGGGGGATACTCCTACGAGCAGTACTTC.